Presented here are 14 T cell receptor beta chains from one specimen sequenced in a study of shared clonotypes between healthy human individuals. Naive CD8 cells lacked CD45RO and underwent positive selection for CCR7, leaving out terminally differentiated effector memory CD45RA+ cells. Profiling relied on immunoSEQ multiplex PCR, and the TCRdb table lists in-frame clones only, not all of them. Among some 2.1 million clones listed, 80% to 95% were seen once. Sequenced: naive CD8+ T cells from PBMCs. All receptors come from a man in his late teens or twenties in good health. Some clones in this sample may be carry-over from other donors' samples.

The gene calls are TRBV27 and TRBJ2-3; 11 nucleotides line up with TRBD2. Germline CDR1 MNHEY, CDR2 SMNVEV (reference sequence). CDR3 size: 17 residues. J lost 2 bases, V lost 7 bases, and 11 bases had no gene match. CDR3 region: CASMPSGRQTYTDTQYF. The CDR3 coding sequence is TGTGCCAGCATGCCTAGCGGGAGGCAGACATACACAGATACGCAGTATTTT.

This chain joins TRBV27 and TRBJ1-1; the D gene is possibly TRBD1 (5 bases). This CDR3 is 14 amino acids long. The germline CDR1 and CDR2 sequences are MNHEY and SMNVEV (reference sequence). Trimming removed 3 bases from V and 5 bases from J, with 13 bases in between. Here the CDR3 reads CASSFQGQWTEAFF. The CDR3 nucleotides read TGTGCCAGCAGTTTTCAGGGCCAGTGGACTGAAGCTTTCTTT.

V usage is TRBV19 and J usage is TRBJ2-7; 8 bases align to TRBD1. Germline lookup yields CDR1 LNHDA and CDR2 SQIVND (reference sequence). Trimming at V came to 3 bases and at J to 6 bases, leaving 4 bases not matched to a gene. The CDR3 spans 13 residues. The CDR3 sequence is CASSIGQGGEQYF. CDR3 bases: TGTGCCAGTAGTATCGGACAGGGAGGCGAGCAGTACTTC.

The chain has TRBV5-1 and TRBJ2-7; 10 bases align to TRBD2. From germline, CDR1 is SGHRS and CDR2 YFSETQ. Unmatched junction bases numbered 7, after V lost 5 bases and J lost 2 bases. The CDR3 has 15 amino acids. The CDR3 is CASRMELAGAYEQYF. The CDR3 bases are TGCGCCAGCAGGATGGAGCTAGCGGGAGCCTACGAGCAGTACTTC.

This chain connects TRBV28 to TRBJ2-5; a possible D gene is TRBD1 (6 bases). Germline CDR1 MDHEN, CDR2 SYDVKM. Trimming stripped 5 bases from V and 2 bases from J, with 21 bases between. This CDR3 region has 17 residues. CDR3 region: CASSDGSGDNKQETQYF. In DNA form, the CDR3 reads TGTGCCAGCAGTGACGGGTCAGGGGATAACAAACAAGAGACCCAGTACTTC.

V is TRBV28 and J is TRBJ2-1; 9 nucleotides line up with TRBD1. Germline V gene lookup returns CDR1 MDHEN and CDR2 SYDVKM. The CDR3 is 16 residues long. The J segment lost 9 bases and the V segment lost 2 bases, leaving 11 bases of the junction unmatched. The CDR3 bases are TGTGCCAGCAGTTTACTCGGGACAGGGTTAATTGGTGAGCAGTTCTTC. This encodes CASSLLGTGLIGEQFF.

The V call is TRBV10-1, the J call TRBJ2-1; 10 positions agree with TRBD2. This CDR3 is 16 amino acids long. The germline V gene encodes CDR1 WNHNN and CDR2 SYGVQD (reference sequence). J lost 2 bases, V lost 6 bases, and 7 bases had no gene match. The CDR3: CASSPSGSVTYNEQFF. CDR3 in DNA: TGCGCCAGCAGCCCTAGCGGGAGTGTAACCTACAATGAGCAGTTCTTC.

The chain uses TRBV7-9 and TRBJ2-7; D gene unclear. V shed 4 bases and J shed 4 bases, with 11 bases lying between them. The CDR3 is 13 amino acids. Germline CDR1 reads SEHNR; CDR2 reads FQNEAQ (reference sequence). In nucleotides, the CDR3 is TGTGCCAGCAGCTCAAAGTCGGAGTACGAGCAGTACTTC. Amino acids: CASSSKSEYEQYF.

This chain uses TRBV9 with TRBJ1-1, with 9 bases identical to TRBD1. Germline CDR1 reads SGDLS; CDR2 reads YYNGEE. V trimming: 0 bases; J trimming: 5 bases; junction bases outside the gene matches: 8. The CDR3 has 16 amino acids. The CDR3 nucleotides read TGTGCCAGCAGCGTAGAAGTAGGGACAGGGTGGACTGAAGCTTTCTTT. Encoded protein: CASSVEVGTGWTEAFF.

Comment on this clone: The sample carries other DNA sequences with the same CDR3. V gene TRBV6-1 combines with J gene TRBJ2-4; 9 bases are shared with TRBD2. Per germline, CDR1 MNHNS and CDR2 SASEGT. The ends lost 2 bases at V and 1 base at J; junction bases unmatched: 0. The CDR3 runs to 15 residues. Written as DNA, the CDR3 is TGTGCCAGCAGTGAAAGCGGGAGGGCCAAAAACATTCAGTACTTC. Protein sequence: CASSESGRAKNIQYF.

This CDR3 reads CASSLPRDSGNTIYF. The CDR3 nucleotides read TGTGCCAGCAGCTTGCCTCGGGACTCTGGAAACACCATATATTTT. The chain uses TRBV7-9 and TRBJ1-3; no reliable D call. Deletions cut 3 bases from V and 0 bases from J, with 9 bases between. CDR3 length: 15 residues. In germline, CDR1 is SEHNR, CDR2 FQNEAQ (reference sequence).

The rearrangement uses TRBV30 and TRBJ2-7, with 9 bases aligning to TRBD1. V shed 2 bases, J shed 6 bases, and the junction held 8 bases outside the gene matches. The germline CDR1 and CDR2 sequences are GTSNPN and SVGIG (reference sequence). The CDR3 length is 14 residues. The CDR3: CAWSSGTGRSEQYF. CDR3 sequence (DNA): TGTGCCTGGAGTAGCGGGACAGGGCGCTCCGAGCAGTACTTC.

The chain carries TRBV27 and TRBJ2-7; 8 bases align to TRBD1. CDR3 length equals 15 residues. The germline gives CDR1 MNHEY, CDR2 SMNVEV (reference sequence). The J segment lost 3 bases and the V segment lost 4 bases, leaving 8 bases of the junction unmatched. Here the CDR3 DNA reads TGTGCCAGCAGTTCTACCGGGACAGGACACTACGAGCAGTACTTC. Protein product: CASSSTGTGHYEQYF.

The chain couples TRBV6-5 to TRBJ2-1; 10 positions agree with TRBD2. Germline CDR1 MNHEY, CDR2 SVGAGI. J was trimmed by 7 bases and V by 4 bases; bases with no gene match: 7. There are 15 residues in the CDR3. The CDR3 DNA reads TGTGCCAGCAGTTCTTCTAGCGGGAGTGGAAATGAGCAGTTCTTC. Translated: CASSSSSGSGNEQFF.